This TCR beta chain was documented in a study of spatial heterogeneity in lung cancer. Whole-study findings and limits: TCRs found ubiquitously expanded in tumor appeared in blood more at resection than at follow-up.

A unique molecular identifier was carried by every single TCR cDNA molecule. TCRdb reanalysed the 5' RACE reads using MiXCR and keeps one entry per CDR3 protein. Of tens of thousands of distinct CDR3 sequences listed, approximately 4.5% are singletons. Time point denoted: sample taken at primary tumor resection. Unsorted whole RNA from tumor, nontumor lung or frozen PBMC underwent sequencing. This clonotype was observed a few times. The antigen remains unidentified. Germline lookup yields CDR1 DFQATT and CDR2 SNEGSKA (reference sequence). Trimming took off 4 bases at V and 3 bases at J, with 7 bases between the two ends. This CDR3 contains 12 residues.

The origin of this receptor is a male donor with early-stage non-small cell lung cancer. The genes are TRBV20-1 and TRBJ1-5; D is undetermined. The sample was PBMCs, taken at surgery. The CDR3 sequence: CSAKSSNQPQHF. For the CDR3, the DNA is TGCAGTGCTAAGTCCTCCAATCAGCCCCAGCATTTT.